Listed below are T cell receptor beta chains from one sample, sequenced in a study of identifying expanded T cells in peripheral blood. TCRdb's copy holds only in-frame clones and misses some; the assay was immunoSEQ multiplex PCR. The sample consists of roughly 75,000 clones, 90% of them appearing once. Sample: blood. These receptors were taken from a person aged 18 to 70 in good health. Both conserved end residues are part of each CDR3. The D gene is left open where the match is weak. Clone sizes are given selectively: once, few, many, or a class where the clone is expanded.

TRBV4-3	TRBJ2-2	-	TRBD2	CASSQGLAENTGELFF	TGCGCCAGCAGCCAGGGACTAGCGGAGAACACCGGGGAGCTGTTTTTT
TRBV29-1	TRBJ1-1	-	-	CSADEGKGFTEAFF	TGCAGCGCTGACGAAGGGAAGGGGTTCACTGAAGCTTTCTTT
TRBV28	TRBJ2-5	-	-	CASWGFQETQYF	TGTGCCTCTTGGGGGTTCCAAGAGACCCAGTACTTC
TRBV15	TRBJ2-7	-	TRBD2	CATSRGSGSSYEQYF	TGTGCCACCAGCAGAGGTAGCGGGTCTTCCTACGAGCAGTACTTC
TRBV27	TRBJ2-7	-	-	CASSHESEQYF	TGTGCCAGCAGTCATGAATCAGAGCAGTACTTC
TRBV27	TRBJ2-7	few	TRBD1	CASSSFGTGIEQYF	TGTGCCAGCAGCTCCTTTGGGACAGGGATCGAGCAGTACTTC
TRBV9	TRBJ1-1	-	-	CASSPNSAGSTEAFF	TGTGCCAGCAGCCCCAATTCTGCAGGGTCCACCGAAGCTTTCTTT
TRBV4-1	TRBJ2-3	-	TRBD2	CASSQEASGGPGDTQYF	TGCGCCAGCAGCCAAGAAGCTAGCGGGGGGCCTGGAGATACGCAGTATTTT
TRBV6-4	TRBJ2-2	-	-	CASSSSTSGELFF	TGTGCCAGCAGTTCGTCGACCTCCGGGGAGCTGTTTTTT
TRBV19	TRBJ1-1	-	TRBD1	CASGDRNTEAFF	TGTGCCAGCGGGGACAGAAACACTGAAGCTTTCTTT
TRBV23-1	TRBJ2-1	-	TRBD2	CASSAPTSGRGYEQFF	TGCGCCAGCAGCGCCCCCACTAGCGGGAGGGGATATGAGCAGTTCTTC
TRBV28	TRBJ2-3	once	-	CASSLWGGGTDTQYF	TGTGCCAGCAGTTTATGGGGGGGTGGCACAGATACGCAGTATTTT
TRBV5-4	TRBJ2-3	-	TRBD2	CASSKTSGSLPDTQYF	TGTGCCAGCAGCAAGACTAGCGGGAGCTTACCAGATACGCAGTATTTT
TRBV7-9	TRBJ1-1	-	-	CASSPGPQFPEAFF	TGTGCCAGCAGCCCCGGCCCACAGTTCCCTGAAGCTTTCTTT
TRBV28	TRBJ1-2	-	-	CASSLWGQGFGYTF	TGTGCCAGCAGTTTATGGGGGCAGGGATTTGGCTACACCTTC
TRBV20-1	TRBJ1-4	once	-	CSARFGEKLFF	TGCAGTGCTAGATTCGGCGAAAAACTGTTTTTT
TRBV28	TRBJ1-2	-	-	CASSWGHYGYTF	TGTGCCAGCAGTTGGGGTCACTATGGCTACACCTTC
TRBV7-6	TRBJ2-1	-	TRBD2	CASSFLAARANEQFF	TGTGCCAGCAGCTTCCTAGCGGCCCGGGCCAATGAGCAGTTCTTC
TRBV5-1	TRBJ2-3	few	-	CASSLVDFSTDTQYF	TGCGCCAGCAGCTTGGTGGACTTTAGCACAGATACGCAGTATTTT
TRBV19	TRBJ2-7	-	-	CASSIGEGYSYEQYF	TGTGCCAGTAGTATAGGCGAGGGGTACTCCTACGAGCAGTACTTC
TRBV5-1	TRBJ2-5	-	TRBD2	CASGEFRGGAIETQYF	TGCGCCAGCGGGGAATTCCGCGGGGGGGCCATAGAGACCCAGTACTTC
TRBV10-3	TRBJ2-5	few	TRBD2	CAISEVAGNQETQYF	TGTGCCATCAGTGAAGTAGCGGGGAACCAAGAGACCCAGTACTTC
TRBV4-3	TRBJ2-7	few	-	CASSQVLSYEQYF	TGCGCCAGCAGCCAAGTACTCTCCTACGAGCAGTACTTC
TRBV19	TRBJ2-1	-	-	CASSIRPSPSYNEQFF	TGTGCCAGTAGTATTCGACCTAGCCCCAGCTACAATGAGCAGTTCTTC
TRBV4-1	TRBJ2-5	-	-	CASSQGTVGQETQYF	TGCGCCAGCAGCCAAGGAACCGTAGGGCAAGAGACCCAGTACTTC
TRBV2	TRBJ1-2	-	-	CASSDPRTNGYTF	TGTGCCAGCAGCGACCCCAGGACAAATGGCTACACCTTC
TRBV5-1	TRBJ2-7	-	-	CASSLEAISYEQYF	TGCGCCAGCAGCTTGGAGGCTATAAGCTACGAGCAGTACTTC
TRBV2	TRBJ1-5	-	-	CASSERGQAYSNQPQHF	TGTGCCAGCAGTGAACGGGGCCAGGCCTATAGCAATCAGCCCCAGCATTTT
TRBV9	TRBJ1-1	-	-	CASSVAGRNTEAFF	TGTGCCAGCAGCGTAGCGGGTAGGAACACTGAAGCTTTCTTT